This T cell receptor (beta chain) is drawn from a study of regulatory T cells in long-lasting Graves disease. Whole-study findings and limits: Persistent disease samples used TRBV28, TRBJ1-2 and TRBJ2-5 preferentially. Relative to new patients (around 1,000), persistent patients exhibited greater sharing of public clonotypes (about 3,000).

HTBI primers from iRepertoire and Arm-PCR of CDR3 regions yielded the TCR beta libraries. From the multiplex PCR reads, TCRdb called clonotypes with MiXCR, one entry per CDR3 protein. Here the sample spans about 320,000 distinct CDR3 sequences, over 15% being singletons. Documented time point: newly diagnosed GD, antithyroid drugs for less than 3 months. Making the TCR library involved RNA that had been extracted from PBMCs. Guidelines of the American Thyroid Association were used to diagnose Graves' disease. The authors drew 8.5 to 9.5 milliliters of peripheral blood into EDTA tubes. There are a few counts of this clonotype. As yet, its antigen is unknown. V lost 4 bases, J lost 4 bases, and 11 bases lay in between. CDR3 length: 14 amino acids. Germline V gives CDR1 ENHRY, CDR2 SYGVKD.

The chain links TRBV10-3 to TRBJ2-1; perhaps TRBD2 as D (6 bases). Sequenced material: peripheral blood mononuclear cells (PBMCs), taken at new diagnosis, from a patient treated with antithyroid drugs. This receptor was identified in a female donor with Graves disease. CDR3 sequence (DNA): TGTGCCATCAGTGCGGGTGGAGGGTACAATGAGCAGTTCTTC. Protein sequence: CAISAGGGYNEQFF.